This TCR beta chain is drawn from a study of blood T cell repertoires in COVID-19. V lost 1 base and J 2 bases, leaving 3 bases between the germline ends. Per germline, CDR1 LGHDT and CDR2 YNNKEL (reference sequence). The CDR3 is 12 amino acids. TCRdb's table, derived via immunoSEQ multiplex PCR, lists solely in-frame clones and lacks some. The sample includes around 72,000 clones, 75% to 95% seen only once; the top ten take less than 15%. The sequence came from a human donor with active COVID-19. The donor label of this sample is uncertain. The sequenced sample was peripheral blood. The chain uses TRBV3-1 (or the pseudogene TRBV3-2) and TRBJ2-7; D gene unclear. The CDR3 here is CASSQGPYEQYF. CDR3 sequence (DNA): TGTGCCAGCAGCCAAGGGCCCTACGAGCAGTACTTC.